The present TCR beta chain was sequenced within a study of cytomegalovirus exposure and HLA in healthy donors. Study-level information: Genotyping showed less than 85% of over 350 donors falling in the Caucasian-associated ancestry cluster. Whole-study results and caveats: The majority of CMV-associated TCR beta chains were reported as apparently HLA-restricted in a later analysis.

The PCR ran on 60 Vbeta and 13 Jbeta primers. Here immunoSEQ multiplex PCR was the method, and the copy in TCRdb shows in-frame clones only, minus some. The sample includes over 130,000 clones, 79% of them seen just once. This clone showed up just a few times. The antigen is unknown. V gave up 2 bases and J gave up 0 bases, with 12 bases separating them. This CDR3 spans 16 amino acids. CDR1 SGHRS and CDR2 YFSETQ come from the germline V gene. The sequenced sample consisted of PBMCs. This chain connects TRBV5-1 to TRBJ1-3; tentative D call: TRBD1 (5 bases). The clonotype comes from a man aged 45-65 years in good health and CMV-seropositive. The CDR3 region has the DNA TGCGCCAGCAGCTTAGGAGGGGTTTCCTCTGGAAACACCATATATTTT. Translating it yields CASSLGGVSSGNTIYF. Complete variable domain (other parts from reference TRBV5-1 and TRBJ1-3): KAGVTQTPRYLIKTRGQQVTLSCSPISGHRSVSWYQQTPGQGLQFLFEYFSETQRNKGNFPGRFSGRQFSNSRSEMNVSTLELGDSALYLCASSLGGVSSGNTIYFGEGSWLTVV.